This T cell receptor beta chain was recovered during a study of identifying expanded T cells in peripheral blood. Study-wide findings and caveats: Technical replicates showed about 1.1 changed clones; roughly two weeks roughly 16; four weeks 19.

The repertoire was sequenced with immunoSEQ multiplex PCR; TCRdb's copy has only in-frame clones and lacks some. The sample consists of roughly 81,000 clones, about 83% of them appearing once. Worth noting for this clone: Its antigen is unidentified.

Healthy donors had no documented immune events, such as infections, while sampled. The specimen sequenced was blood. The receptor was derived from a person aged 18 to 75 in good health.

This CDR3 reads CASSGGSADTQYF. The CDR3, as DNA: TGTGCCAGCAGCGGTGGAAGCGCAGATACGCAGTATTTT. The V call is TRBV9, the J call TRBJ2-3; no definite D call. Trimming left V 3 bases short and J 4 bases short, with 9 bases between. The germline V gene encodes CDR1 SGDLS and CDR2 YYNGEE. CDR3 length: 13 amino acids.